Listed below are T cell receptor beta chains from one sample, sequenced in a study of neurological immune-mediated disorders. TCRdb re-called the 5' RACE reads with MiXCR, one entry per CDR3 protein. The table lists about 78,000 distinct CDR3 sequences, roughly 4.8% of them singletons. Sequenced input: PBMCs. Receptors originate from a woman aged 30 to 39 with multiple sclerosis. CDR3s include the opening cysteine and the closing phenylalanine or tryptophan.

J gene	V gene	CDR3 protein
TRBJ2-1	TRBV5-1	CASSLVPSGSKNEQFF
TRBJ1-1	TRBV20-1	CSARPGQDTEAFF
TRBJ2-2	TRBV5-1	CASSPQGGPGELFF
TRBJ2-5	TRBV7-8	CASSSLGPETQYF
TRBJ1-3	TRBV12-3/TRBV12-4	CASSPPGQGGNTIYF
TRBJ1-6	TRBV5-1	CASSKDRGNSPLHF
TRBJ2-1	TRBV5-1	CASSSDRNREQFF
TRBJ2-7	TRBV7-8	CASSLDTGLSYEQYF
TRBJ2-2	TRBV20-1	CSARGGTGYTGELFF
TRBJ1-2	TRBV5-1	CASSRDREWGNYGYTF
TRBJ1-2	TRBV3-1	CASSQSAAGRGPGYGYTF
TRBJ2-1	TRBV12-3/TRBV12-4	CASSLGIRGNEQFF
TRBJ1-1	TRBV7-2	CASSDGPNTEAFF
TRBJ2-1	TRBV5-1	CASSLDNRPSGEQFF
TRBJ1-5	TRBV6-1	CASSQGAAGSQPQHF
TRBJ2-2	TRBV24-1	CATSLGRQLTGELFF
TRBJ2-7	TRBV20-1	CSASFSGGALDEQYF
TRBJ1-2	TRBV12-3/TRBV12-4	CASSPPLKNGYTF
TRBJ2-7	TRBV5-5	CASSRTDSSEQYF
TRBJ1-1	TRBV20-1	CSARAPGTVTEAFF
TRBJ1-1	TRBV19	CASSPTRTGGTEAFF
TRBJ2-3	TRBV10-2	CASSVSTSGDTDTQYF
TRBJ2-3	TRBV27	CASSFGGASTDTQYF
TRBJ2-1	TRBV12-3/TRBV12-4	CASSLSAGNEQFF
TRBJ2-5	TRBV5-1	CASSLARTQETQYF
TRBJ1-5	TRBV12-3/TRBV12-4	CASSLGVSGNQPQHF
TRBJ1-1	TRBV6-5	CASGTPGGATEAFF
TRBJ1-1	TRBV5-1	CASSVGTGVKAFF
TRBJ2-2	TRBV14	CASSQDLDGELFF
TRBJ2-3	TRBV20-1	CSALLRGFLDTQYF
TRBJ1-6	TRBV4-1	CASSLGQGLDSPLHF
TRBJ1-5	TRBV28	CASSWGQGAQPQHF
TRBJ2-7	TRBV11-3	CASSLGGPYEQYF
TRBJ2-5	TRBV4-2	CASSHSPVDVETQYF
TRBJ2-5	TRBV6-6	CASNFMGLAGGAETQYF
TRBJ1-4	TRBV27	CASSPGTGGLKLFF
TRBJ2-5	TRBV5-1	CASSPLNQETQYF
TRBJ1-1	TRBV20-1	CSATGDMGEAFF
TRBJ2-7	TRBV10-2	CASTHAGSSVAHEQYF
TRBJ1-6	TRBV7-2	CASSSATGIFSPLHF
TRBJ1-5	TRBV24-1	CATSGSGGGNQPQHF
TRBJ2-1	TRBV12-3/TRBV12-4	CASSSGTGGNEQFF
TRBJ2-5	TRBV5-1	CASSRELAQETQYF
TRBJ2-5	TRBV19	CASSGGLAAGGGTQYF
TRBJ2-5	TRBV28	CASSPTGVGMFQEETQYF
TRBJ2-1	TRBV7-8	CASSLLYLNNEQFF
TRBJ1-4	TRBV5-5	CASTLEWTPNEKLFF
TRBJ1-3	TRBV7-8	CASSPLTGSGNTIYF
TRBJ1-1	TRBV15	CATSPGRGAAEAFF
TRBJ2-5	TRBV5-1	CASSLAGGEETQYF
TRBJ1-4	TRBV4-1	CASSQSQTGPPNEKLFF
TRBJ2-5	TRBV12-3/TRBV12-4	CASGLGGGQQETQYF
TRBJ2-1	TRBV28	CASSPGTSGSGNEQFF
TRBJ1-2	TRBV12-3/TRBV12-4	CASRRQGDRVYGYTF
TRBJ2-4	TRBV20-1	CSAIIAGGRGIQYF
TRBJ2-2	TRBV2	CASSGTPPGTGELFF